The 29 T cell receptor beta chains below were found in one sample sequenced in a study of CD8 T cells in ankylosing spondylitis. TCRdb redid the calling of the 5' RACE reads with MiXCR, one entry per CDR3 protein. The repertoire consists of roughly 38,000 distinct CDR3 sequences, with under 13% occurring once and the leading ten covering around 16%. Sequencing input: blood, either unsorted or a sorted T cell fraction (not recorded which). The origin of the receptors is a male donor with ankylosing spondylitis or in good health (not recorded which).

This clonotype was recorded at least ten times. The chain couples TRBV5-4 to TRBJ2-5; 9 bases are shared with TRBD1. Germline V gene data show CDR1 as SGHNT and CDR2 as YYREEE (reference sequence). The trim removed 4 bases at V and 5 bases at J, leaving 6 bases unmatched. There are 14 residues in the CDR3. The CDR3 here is CASSTQGARETQYF. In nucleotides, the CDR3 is TGTGCCAGCAGCACACAGGGGGCGCGGGAGACCCAGTACTTC.

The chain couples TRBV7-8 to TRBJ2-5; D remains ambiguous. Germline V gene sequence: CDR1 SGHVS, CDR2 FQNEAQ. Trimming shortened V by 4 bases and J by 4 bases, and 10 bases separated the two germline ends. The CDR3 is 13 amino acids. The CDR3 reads CASSWSFGETQYF. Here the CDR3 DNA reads TGTGCCAGCAGCTGGAGCTTTGGAGAGACCCAGTACTTC.

The DNA for the CDR3 is TGTGCCATCAGTGAGTCGTCTAGCGGGAGGGAGACCCAGTACTTC. As protein: CAISESSSGRETQYF. The chain joins TRBV10-3 to TRBJ2-5, with TRBD2 matching 11 bases. With 0 bases clipped from V and 5 bases from J, the junction kept 2 bases outside the gene matches. CDR1 is ENHRY, CDR2 SYGVKD, per germline. The CDR3 is 15 amino acids.

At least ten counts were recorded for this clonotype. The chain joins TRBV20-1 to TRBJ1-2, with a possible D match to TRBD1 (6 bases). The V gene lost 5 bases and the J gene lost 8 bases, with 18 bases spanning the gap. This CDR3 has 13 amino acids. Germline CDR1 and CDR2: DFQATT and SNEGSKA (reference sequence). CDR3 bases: TGCAGTGCTTTACAGGGTATAGATTCGGGCTACACCTTC. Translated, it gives CSALQGIDSGYTF.

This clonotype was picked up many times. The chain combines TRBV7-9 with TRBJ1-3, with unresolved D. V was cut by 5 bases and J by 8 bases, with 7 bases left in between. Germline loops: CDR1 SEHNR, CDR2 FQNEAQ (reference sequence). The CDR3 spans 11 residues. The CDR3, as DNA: TGTGCCAGCAGCCCGGCGGACACCATATATTTT. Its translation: CASSPADTIYF.

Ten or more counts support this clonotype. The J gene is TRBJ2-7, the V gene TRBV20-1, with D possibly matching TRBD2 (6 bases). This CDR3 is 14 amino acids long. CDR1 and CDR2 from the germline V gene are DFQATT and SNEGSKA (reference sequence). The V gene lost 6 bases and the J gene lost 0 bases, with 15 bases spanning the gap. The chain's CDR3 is CSARDLRSSYEQYF. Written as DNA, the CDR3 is TGCAGTGCGCGGGACCTCAGGAGCTCCTACGAGCAGTACTTC.

The CDR3 DNA sequence: TGTGCCAGCAGTTCCGAACAGGGGTGGACTGAAGCTTTCTTT. It is translated as CASSSEQGWTEAFF. The chain uses TRBV12-3 or TRBV12-4 and TRBJ1-1, with 7 nucleotides matching TRBD1. The CDR3 consists of 14 residues. V trimming: 4 bases; J trimming: 5 bases; junction bases outside the gene matches: 7.

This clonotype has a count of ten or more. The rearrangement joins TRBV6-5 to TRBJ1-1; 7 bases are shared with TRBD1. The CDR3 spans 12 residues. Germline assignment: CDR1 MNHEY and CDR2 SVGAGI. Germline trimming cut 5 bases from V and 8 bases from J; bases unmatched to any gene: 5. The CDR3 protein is CASSHRDREAFF. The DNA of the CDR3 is TGTGCCAGCAGTCACAGGGACAGAGAAGCTTTCTTT.

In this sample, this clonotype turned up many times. CDR3 in amino acids: CSVVPGQGYEQYF. The CDR3 DNA follows: TGCAGCGTCGTACCGGGACAGGGTTACGAGCAGTACTTC. This chain uses TRBV29-1 with TRBJ2-7; 9 bases match TRBD1. The J segment lost 4 bases and the V segment lost 6 bases, leaving 7 bases of the junction unmatched. The CDR3 is 13 amino acids. The germline CDR1 and CDR2 sequences are SQVTM and ANQGSEA.

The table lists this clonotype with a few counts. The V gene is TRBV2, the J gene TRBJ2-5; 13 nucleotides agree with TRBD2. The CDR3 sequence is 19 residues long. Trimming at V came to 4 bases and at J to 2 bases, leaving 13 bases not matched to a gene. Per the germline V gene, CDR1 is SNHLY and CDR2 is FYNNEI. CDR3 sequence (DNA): TGTGCCAGCAGTGGGACCGGACTAGCGGGAGTGAAGTGGCAAGAGACCCAGTACTTC. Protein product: CASSGTGLAGVKWQETQYF.

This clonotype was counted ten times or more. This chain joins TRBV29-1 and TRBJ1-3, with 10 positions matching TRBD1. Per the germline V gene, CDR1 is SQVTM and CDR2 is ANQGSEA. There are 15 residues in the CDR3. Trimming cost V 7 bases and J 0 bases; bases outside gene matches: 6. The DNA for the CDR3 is TGCAGCGCCTCCGGGACAGGGGACTCTGGAAACACCATATATTTT. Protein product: CSASGTGDSGNTIYF.

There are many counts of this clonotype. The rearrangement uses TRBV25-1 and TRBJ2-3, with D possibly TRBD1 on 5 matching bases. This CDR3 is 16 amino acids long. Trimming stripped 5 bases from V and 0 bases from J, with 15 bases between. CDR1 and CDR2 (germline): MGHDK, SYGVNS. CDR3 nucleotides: TGTGCCAGCAGTCCCTGGGGCAGCTTTAGCACAGATACGCAGTATTTT. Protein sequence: CASSPWGSFSTDTQYF. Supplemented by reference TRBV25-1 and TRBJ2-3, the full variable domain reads EADIYQTPRYLVIGTGKKITLECSQTMGHDKMYWYQQDPGMELHLIHYSYGVNSTEKGDLSSESTVSRIRTEHFPLTLESARPSHTSQYLCASSPWGSFSTDTQYFGPGTRLTVL.

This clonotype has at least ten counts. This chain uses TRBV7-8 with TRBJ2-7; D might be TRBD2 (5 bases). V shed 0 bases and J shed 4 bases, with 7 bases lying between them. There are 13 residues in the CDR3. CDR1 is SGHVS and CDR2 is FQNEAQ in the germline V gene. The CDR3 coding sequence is TGTGCCAGCAGCTTAGCTAGCGATTACGAGCAGTACTTC. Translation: CASSLASDYEQYF.

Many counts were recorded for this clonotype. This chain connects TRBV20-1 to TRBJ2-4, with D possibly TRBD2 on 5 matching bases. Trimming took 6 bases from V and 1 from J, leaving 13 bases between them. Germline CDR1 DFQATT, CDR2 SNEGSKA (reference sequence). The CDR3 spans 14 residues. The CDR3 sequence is CSADGLRAKNIQYF. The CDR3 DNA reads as TGCAGTGCCGACGGACTGAGGGCCAAAAACATTCAGTACTTC.

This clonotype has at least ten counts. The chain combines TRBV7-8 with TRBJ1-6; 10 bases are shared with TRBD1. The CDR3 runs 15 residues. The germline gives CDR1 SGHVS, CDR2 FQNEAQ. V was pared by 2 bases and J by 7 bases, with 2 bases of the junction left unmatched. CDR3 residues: CASSLWGQGNSPLHF. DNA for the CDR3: TGTGCCAGCAGCTTATGGGGACAGGGGAATTCACCCCTCCACTTT.

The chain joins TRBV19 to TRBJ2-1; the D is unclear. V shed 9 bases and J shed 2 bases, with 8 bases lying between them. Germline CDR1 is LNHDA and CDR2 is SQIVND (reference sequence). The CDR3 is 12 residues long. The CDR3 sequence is CASGYPYNEQFF. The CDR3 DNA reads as TGTGCCAGCGGGTATCCCTACAATGAGCAGTTCTTC. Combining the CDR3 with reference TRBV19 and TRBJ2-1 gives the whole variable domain DGGITQSPKYLFRKEGQNVTLSCEQNLNHDAMYWYRQDPGQGLRLIYYSQIVNDFQKGDIAEGYSVSREKKESFPLTVTSAQKNPTAFYLCASGYPYNEQFFGPGTRLTVL.

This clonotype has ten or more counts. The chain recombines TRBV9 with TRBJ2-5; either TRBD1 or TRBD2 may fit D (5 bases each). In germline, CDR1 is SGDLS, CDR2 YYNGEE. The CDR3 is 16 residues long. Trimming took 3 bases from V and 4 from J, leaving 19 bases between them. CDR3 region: CASSAGAGTLGETQYF. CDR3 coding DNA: TGTGCCAGCAGCGCCGGGGCGGGCACCTTGGGAGAGACCCAGTACTTC.

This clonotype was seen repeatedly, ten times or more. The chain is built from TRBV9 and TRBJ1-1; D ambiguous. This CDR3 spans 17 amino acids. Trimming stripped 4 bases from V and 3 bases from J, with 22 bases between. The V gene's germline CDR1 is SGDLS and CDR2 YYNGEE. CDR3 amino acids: CASSPREQRYLDTEAFF. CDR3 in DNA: TGTGCCAGCAGCCCGCGGGAACAAAGATACCTTGACACTGAAGCTTTCTTT.

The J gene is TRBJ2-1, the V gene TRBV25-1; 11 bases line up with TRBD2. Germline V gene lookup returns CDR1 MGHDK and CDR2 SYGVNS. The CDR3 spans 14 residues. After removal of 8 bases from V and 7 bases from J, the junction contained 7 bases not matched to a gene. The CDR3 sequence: CASSRTSGPNEQFF. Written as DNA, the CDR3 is TGTGCCAGCTCCCGGACTAGCGGGCCTAATGAGCAGTTCTTC.

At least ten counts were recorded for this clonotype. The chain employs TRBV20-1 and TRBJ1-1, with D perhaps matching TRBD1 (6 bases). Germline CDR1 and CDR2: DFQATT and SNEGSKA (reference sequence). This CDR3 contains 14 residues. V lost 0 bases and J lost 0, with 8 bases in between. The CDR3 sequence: CSARDPGVNTEAFF. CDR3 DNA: TGCAGTGCTAGAGATCCAGGGGTGAACACTGAAGCTTTCTTT.

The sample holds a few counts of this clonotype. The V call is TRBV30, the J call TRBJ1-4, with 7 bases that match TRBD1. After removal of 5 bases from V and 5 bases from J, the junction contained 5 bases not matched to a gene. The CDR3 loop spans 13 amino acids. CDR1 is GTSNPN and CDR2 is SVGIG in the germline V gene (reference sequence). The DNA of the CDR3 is TGTGCCTGGGCGGGACAGAAGAATGAAAAACTGTTTTTT. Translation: CAWAGQKNEKLFF.

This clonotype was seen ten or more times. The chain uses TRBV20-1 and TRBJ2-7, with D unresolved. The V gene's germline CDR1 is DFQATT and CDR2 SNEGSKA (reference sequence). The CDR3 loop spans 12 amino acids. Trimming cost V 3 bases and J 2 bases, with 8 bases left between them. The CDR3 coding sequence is TGCAGTGCTAGCGGCAGGACCTACGAGCAGTACTTC. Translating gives CSASGRTYEQYF.

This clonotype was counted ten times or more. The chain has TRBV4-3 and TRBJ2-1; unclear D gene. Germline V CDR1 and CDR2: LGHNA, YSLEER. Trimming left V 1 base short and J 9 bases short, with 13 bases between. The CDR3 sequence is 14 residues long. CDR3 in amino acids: CASSQVPLNGEQFF. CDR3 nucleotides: TGCGCCAGCAGCCAAGTCCCCCTTAATGGTGAGCAGTTCTTC.

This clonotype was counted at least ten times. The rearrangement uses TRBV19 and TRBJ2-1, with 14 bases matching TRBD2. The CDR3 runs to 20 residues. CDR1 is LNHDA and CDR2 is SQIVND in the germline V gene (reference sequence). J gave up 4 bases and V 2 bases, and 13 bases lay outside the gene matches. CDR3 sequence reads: CASSIRPGQRLAGGYNEQFF. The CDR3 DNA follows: TGTGCCAGTAGTATACGTCCGGGACAGCGACTAGCGGGAGGGTACAATGAGCAGTTCTTC.

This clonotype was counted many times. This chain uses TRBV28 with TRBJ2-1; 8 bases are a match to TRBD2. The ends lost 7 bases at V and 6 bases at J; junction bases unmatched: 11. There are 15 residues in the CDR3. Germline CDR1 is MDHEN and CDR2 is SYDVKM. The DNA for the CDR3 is TGTGCCAGCACCACCCGGGGGGGGAGCGGCAATGAGCAGTTCTTC. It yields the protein CASTTRGGSGNEQFF.

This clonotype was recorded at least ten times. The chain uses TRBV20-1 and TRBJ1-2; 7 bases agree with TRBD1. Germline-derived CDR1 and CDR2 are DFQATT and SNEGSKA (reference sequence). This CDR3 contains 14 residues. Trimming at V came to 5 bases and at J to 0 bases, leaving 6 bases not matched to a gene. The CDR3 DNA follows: TGCAGTGCTGCGGACAGGCCCCCTAACTATGGCTACACCTTC. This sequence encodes CSAADRPPNYGYTF.

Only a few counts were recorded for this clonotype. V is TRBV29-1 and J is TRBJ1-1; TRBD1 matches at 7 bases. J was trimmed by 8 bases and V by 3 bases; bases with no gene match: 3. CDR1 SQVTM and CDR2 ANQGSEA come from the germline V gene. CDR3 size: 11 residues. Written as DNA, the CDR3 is TGCAGCGTTGACACGACAGGGGAAGCTTTCTTT. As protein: CSVDTTGEAFF.

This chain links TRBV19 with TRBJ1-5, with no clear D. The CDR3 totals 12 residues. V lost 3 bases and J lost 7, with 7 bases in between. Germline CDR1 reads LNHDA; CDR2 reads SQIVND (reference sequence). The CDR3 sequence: CASSMAQQPQHF. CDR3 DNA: TGTGCCAGTAGTATGGCCCAACAGCCCCAGCATTTT.

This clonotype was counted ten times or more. The CDR3 DNA reads TGTGCCAGCAGTTTTCAGGCAGGGGATGGGCATTCACCCCTCCACTTT. Its protein product is CASSFQAGDGHSPLHF. The rearrangement uses TRBV6-5 and TRBJ1-6; maybe TRBD1 (6 bases). Per germline, CDR1 MNHEY and CDR2 SVGAGI. The CDR3 runs to 16 residues. Trimming took off 4 bases at V and 8 bases at J, with 18 bases between the two ends.